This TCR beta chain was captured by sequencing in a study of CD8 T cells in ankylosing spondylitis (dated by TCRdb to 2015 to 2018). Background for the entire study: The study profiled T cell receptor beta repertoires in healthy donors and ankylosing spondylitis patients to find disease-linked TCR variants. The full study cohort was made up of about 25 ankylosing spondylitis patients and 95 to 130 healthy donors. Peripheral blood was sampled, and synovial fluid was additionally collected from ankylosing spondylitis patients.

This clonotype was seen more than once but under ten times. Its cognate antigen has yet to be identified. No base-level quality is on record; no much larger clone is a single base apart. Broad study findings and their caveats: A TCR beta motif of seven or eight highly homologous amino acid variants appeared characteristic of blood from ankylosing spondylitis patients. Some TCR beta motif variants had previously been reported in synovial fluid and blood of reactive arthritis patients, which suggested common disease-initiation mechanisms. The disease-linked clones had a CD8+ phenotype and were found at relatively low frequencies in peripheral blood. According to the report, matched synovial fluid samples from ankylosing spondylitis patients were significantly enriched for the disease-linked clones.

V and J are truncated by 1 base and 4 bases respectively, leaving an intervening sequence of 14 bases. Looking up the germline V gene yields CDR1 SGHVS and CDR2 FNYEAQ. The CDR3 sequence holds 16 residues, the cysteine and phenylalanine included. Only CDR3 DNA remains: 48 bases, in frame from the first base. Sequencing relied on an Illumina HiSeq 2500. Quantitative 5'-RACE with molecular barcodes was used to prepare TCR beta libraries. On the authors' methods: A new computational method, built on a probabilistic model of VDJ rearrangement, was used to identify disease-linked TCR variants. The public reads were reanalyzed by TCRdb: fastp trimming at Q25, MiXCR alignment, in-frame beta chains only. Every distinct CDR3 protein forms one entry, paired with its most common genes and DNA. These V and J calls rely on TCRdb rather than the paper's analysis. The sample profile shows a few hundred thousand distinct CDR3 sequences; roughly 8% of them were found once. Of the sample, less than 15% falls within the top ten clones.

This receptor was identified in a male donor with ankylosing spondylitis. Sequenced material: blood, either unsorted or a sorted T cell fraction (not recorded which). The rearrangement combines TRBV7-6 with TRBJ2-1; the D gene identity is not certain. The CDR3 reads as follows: CASSLGTLYTYNEQFF. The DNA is TGTGCCAGCAGCTTAGGGACGCTTTACACTTACAATGAGCAGTTCTTC.